This entry lists 16 T cell receptor beta chains sequenced from one sample in a study of blood T cell repertoires in COVID-19. Assay used: immunoSEQ multiplex PCR; TCRdb lists only in-frame clones, some missing. The table lists about 250,000 clones, 82% of them singletons, with 4.5% to 6% in the top ten. Sequenced input: peripheral blood. These receptors were collected from a woman of 80 years or more with active or convalescent COVID-19.

The gene calls are TRBV6-5 and TRBJ1-2; the D gene is possibly TRBD1 (6 bases). The germline CDR1 and CDR2 sequences are MNHEY and SVGAGI. Trimming took off 5 bases at V and 6 bases at J, with 10 bases between the two ends. The CDR3 sequence is 12 residues long. The CDR3 loop reads CASSKYRDGYTF. The CDR3 DNA reads as TGTGCCAGCAGTAAATACAGGGATGGCTACACCTTC.

V usage is TRBV6-5 and J usage is TRBJ1-3; TRBD1 matches at 7 bases. The CDR3 has 16 amino acids. CDR1 and CDR2 from the germline V gene are MNHEY and SVGAGI. Unmatched junction bases numbered 3, after V lost 0 bases and J lost 1 base. CDR3 residues: CASSYSTTGSGNTIYF. CDR3 DNA sequence: TGTGCCAGCAGTTACTCGACGACAGGGTCTGGAAACACCATATATTTT.

The chain joins TRBV7-8 to TRBJ1-4; D is undetermined. With 0 bases removed from V and 5 bases from J, the gap between germline ends came to 4 bases. Germline values: CDR1 SGHVS, CDR2 FQNEAQ. The CDR3 length is 13 residues. DNA of the CDR3: TGTGCCAGCAGCTTAGCTCAGAATGAAAAACTGTTTTTT. The encoded protein is CASSLAQNEKLFF.

The V call is TRBV19, the J call TRBJ2-7; 10 positions match TRBD1. The junction had 6 bases not matched to a gene; V was cut back by 5 bases and J by 2 bases. Germline CDR1 is LNHDA and CDR2 is SQIVND (reference sequence). The CDR3 runs 15 residues. CDR3 in DNA: TGTGCCAGTAGTCTCCGGGACAGGGGTGCCTACGAGCAGTACTTC. As protein: CASSLRDRGAYEQYF.

The chain couples TRBV6-5 to TRBJ2-1; possibly TRBD1 for D (6 bases). The CDR3 length is 14 residues. Trimming left V 5 bases short and J 3 bases short, with 11 bases between. Germline CDR1 reads MNHEY; CDR2 reads SVGAGI. CDR3 sequence reads: CASSLDRSYNEQFF. The CDR3 bases are TGTGCCAGCAGTCTAGACAGGAGCTACAATGAGCAGTTCTTC.

There are a few counts of this clone. The CDR3 DNA reads as TGTGCCATCAGACCTGTTATCGGGGACACTGAAGCTTTCTTT. Encoded protein: CAIRPVIGDTEAFF. V is TRBV10-3 and J is TRBJ1-1; D ambiguous. The V gene's germline CDR1 is ENHRY and CDR2 SYGVKD. Trimming removed 6 bases at V and 3 bases at J, with 14 bases between. The CDR3 loop spans 14 amino acids.

This clone occurred a few times. The chain is built from TRBV6-1 and TRBJ1-4; D is undetermined. The CDR3 consists of 15 residues. V was pared by 2 bases and J by 0 bases, with 7 bases between. Germline CDR1 is MNHNS and CDR2 is SASEGT. For the CDR3, the DNA is TGTGCCAGCAGTGAACGAGCCGCAACTAATGAAAAACTGTTTTTT. As protein: CASSERAATNEKLFF.

The CDR3 is CASSQDGGLAGDTQYF. As DNA, the CDR3 is TGCGCCAGCAGCCAAGACGGGGGACTAGCGGGGGACACGCAGTATTTT. V gene TRBV4-1 combines with J gene TRBJ2-3; TRBD2 matches 14 bases. Germline CDR1 and CDR2: MGHRA and YSYEKL. J was trimmed by 9 bases and V by 0 bases; bases with no gene match: 5. This CDR3 comprises 16 residues.

The V gene is TRBV14, the J gene TRBJ2-7, with D possibly TRBD1 on 5 matching bases. This CDR3 comprises 16 residues. Trimming took off 4 bases at V and 7 bases at J, with 23 bases between the two ends. Germline V gene sequence: CDR1 SGHDN, CDR2 FVKESK. In DNA form, the CDR3 reads TGTGCCAGCAGCCGCTTATATCTTAAATCTCAGGGTGAGCAGTACTTC. It yields the protein CASSRLYLKSQGEQYF.

V usage is TRBV30 and J usage is TRBJ2-1, with TRBD2 identical over 7 bases. The ends lost 0 bases at V and 3 bases at J; junction bases unmatched: 2. This CDR3 is built from 14 residues. Germline CDR1 GTSNPN, CDR2 SVGIG (reference sequence). The CDR3 loop reads CAWSVGGSYNEQFF. For the CDR3, the DNA is TGTGCCTGGAGTGTAGGCGGGAGCTACAATGAGCAGTTCTTC.

The chain employs TRBV10-2 and TRBJ2-2, with D perhaps TRBD1 (5 bases). Looked up from germline, CDR1 is WSHSY and CDR2 is SAAADI. This CDR3 has 16 residues. The V gene lost 1 base and the J gene lost 5 bases, with 14 bases spanning the gap. CDR3 DNA: TGCGCCAGCAGTGAGTGGGTGGGGCGAACGACCGGGGAGCTGTTTTTT. Its translation is CASSEWVGRTTGELFF.

The rearrangement joins TRBV2 to TRBJ1-5, with D possibly TRBD1 on 6 matching bases. The CDR3 totals 14 residues. Germline loops: CDR1 SNHLY, CDR2 FYNNEI. Trimming took off 7 bases at V and 6 bases at J, with 16 bases between the two ends. CDR3 sequence reads: CASTFQGIGQPQHF. The CDR3 nucleotides are TGTGCCAGCACTTTCCAGGGGATTGGTCAGCCCCAGCATTTT. Full variable domain (remainder filled in from reference TRBV2 and TRBJ1-5): EPEVTQTPSHQVTQMGQEVILRCVPISNHLYFYWYRQILGQKVEFLVSFYNNEISEKSEIFDDQFSVERPDGSNFTLKIRSTKLEDSAMYFCASTFQGIGQPQHFGDGTRLSIL.

This chain connects TRBV18 to TRBJ1-3; tentative D call: TRBD1 (6 bases). The germline CDR1 and CDR2 sequences are KGHSH and LQKENI. V was cut by 8 bases and J by 1 base, with 18 bases left in between. CDR3 length: 16 amino acids. The CDR3 DNA reads TGTGCCAGCGCGCCACCGAGCGGACAGTCTGGAAACACCATATATTTT. Its translation: CASAPPSGQSGNTIYF.

The genes are TRBV7-2 and TRBJ1-6, with D hard to call. V gave up 2 bases and J gave up 3 bases, with 5 bases separating them. CDR3 length equals 14 residues. The germline V gene encodes CDR1 SGHTA and CDR2 FQGNSA. In DNA, the CDR3 is TGTGCCAGCAGCTTACTCGGCTATAATTCACCCCTCCACTTT. This gives the protein CASSLLGYNSPLHF.

The J gene is TRBJ1-5, the V gene TRBV24-1, with 7 bases that match TRBD1. Germline V lookup: CDR1 KGHDR, CDR2 SFDVKD. The CDR3 is 20 residues long. V shed 0 bases and J 3 bases; nucleotides not matched to a gene: 16. The CDR3 nucleotides are TGTGCCACCAGTGATTTGCAGGGGGGATTCGTCGACCCAGACAATCAGCCCCAGCATTTT. This codes for CATSDLQGGFVDPDNQPQHF.

This sequence joins TRBV4-1 and TRBJ1-4; TRBD1 matches 9 bases. The CDR3 is 16 amino acids. V trimming: 4 bases; J trimming: 5 bases; junction bases outside the gene matches: 8. Germline loops: CDR1 MGHRA, CDR2 YSYEKL. This CDR3 reads CASSRDPGTGNEKLFF. In DNA, the CDR3 is TGCGCCAGCAGCCGCGATCCCGGGACAGGGAATGAAAAACTGTTTTTT.